This T cell receptor beta chain originates from a study of T cell responses to AZD1222 COVID-19 vaccine. As for the study in general: Samples with a second dose at about 4 or about 12 weeks were pooled together. Findings and caveats of the study: At study baseline, merely more than 5 AZD1222 recipients were seropositive. Repertoires were obtained only post-peak T cell response.

As regards this clone: No antigen is known for it.

TCRdb keeps only in-frame clones here, not all; method: immunoSEQ multiplex PCR. The sample has 150,000 or so clones, around 93% seen once. Germline lookup yields CDR1 LGHNA and CDR2 YNFKEQ. This CDR3 comprises 14 residues. V shed 4 bases and J shed 0 bases, with 9 bases lying between them. This sequence was found in an adult in good health. The chain carries TRBV4-2 and TRBJ1-2, with a possible D match to TRBD1 (5 bases). Sequences were derived from peripheral blood, sampled on day 0 of AZD1222 vaccination. The CDR3 sequence: CASSRRGANYGYTF. As DNA, the CDR3 is TGTGCCAGCAGCCGCCGGGGGGCTAACTATGGCTACACCTTC.